This T cell receptor beta chain emerged from a study of blood T cells in healthy people across ages (dated by TCRdb to 2013 to 2016). Study-level background: In model experiments, roughly one uniquely barcoded TCR beta cDNA molecule per two T cells was captured by template switching. The study measured age-related changes in TCR beta repertoire diversity using deep sequencing normalized with unique cDNA molecular identifiers. The donors were divided into four age groups: young (average about 15 years), middle-aged (almost 40), aged (around 67) and long-lived (more than 75). Using the same blood draw, the study looked at two additional independent replicas of 1 million unique cDNA reads for two donors, one aged 18 to 29 and the other aged 80 or older. Overall study results and their limits: Observed TCR beta diversity per million T cells fell roughly linearly with age, and a significant reduction was already apparent by age about 36. Estimates of total diversity based on one million sequenced T cells were considered lower bounds and underestimates. The CMV infection status of donors was not known, potentially confounding age-related changes in expanded clonotypes. Compared with the aged group, the long-lived group had more naive CD4+ T cells, fewer expanded clones and increased TCR diversity, a pattern suggesting age selection. Since profiling was done on bulk unsorted PBMCs, naive and antigen-experienced compartments could not be conclusively compared. The percentage of naive T cells measured by flow cytometry correlated strongly with observed TCR beta diversity.

Library method: 5' RACE. Reads for this sample came from an Illumina HiSeq 2500. The second PCR ran for about 6 to 12 cycles and used a J-beta primer mix along with a sample-barcoded 5' primer. A template-switch 5' adaptor carrying 12 random nucleotides introduced a unique molecular identifier onto each TCR beta cDNA molecule. At least 2.5 million CDR3-containing paired-end reads were obtained from each sample. First-strand cDNA synthesis was performed from all RNA using the Mint cDNA synthesis kit, with priming by a TRBC-specific oligonucleotide. All cDNA was treated with uracil-DNA glycosylase and then went through a first 18-cycle PCR with the universal primers M1SS and BC2_uni_R. Processing in the source paper ran as follows. For normalization, 1 million high-quality reads were randomly selected from each sample, with every read carrying a distinct molecular identifier. Reads sharing molecular identifiers were discarded rather than binned into consensus sequences. MiTCR, with a Q25 quality threshold and the strictest error-elimination algorithm, was used for CDR3 identification, clonotype clustering and error correction. A nonparametric unseen species model using Euler transformation provided a lower-bound estimate of total TCR beta diversity. TCRdb trimmed the raw reads at Q25, called clones with MiXCR and kept productive beta chains. Identical CDR3 proteins give one entry, which carries the most common genes and DNA. TCRdb, not the authors, supplied the V and J calls. The table for this sample lists fewer than 1,200,000 distinct CDR3 sequences; roughly a quarter of them were counted only once. The ten top clones hold less than 0.75% of the sample.

Donors were a few dozen systemically healthy Caucasian individuals from Russia aged roughly 6 to 100 years. Each donor gave 8 to 10 milliliters of peripheral blood, drawn into EDTA-treated Vacutainer tubes. PBMCs were isolated by Ficoll-Paque density-gradient centrifugation, with at least 6 million obtained per sample. Total RNA was extracted from PBMCs with Trizol reagent, with at least 6 micrograms obtained per sample. For every donor, an aliquot of PBMCs went through flow cytometry to measure the percentages of naive CD45RAhigh/CD27high T cells. For this clonotype: No antigen is known for it. No base quality information exists; no much larger clone differs at one position.

From cysteine to phenylalanine, the CDR3 is 15 amino acids long. CDR3 DNA only is kept here, 45 bases in frame from base 1. CDR1 and CDR2 were assigned from the germline V gene as SQVTM and ANQGSEA. V and J lose 4 bases and 2 bases, and a span of 17 bases separates them. This sample was also put to use in a study of T cells of mothers and their children. As the second paper documents: Donors were nine systemically healthy Caucasian individuals: three mothers and their six children. cDNA synthesis consumed the entire amount of extracted RNA, loaded at approximately 1.6 ug RNA in each 15 ul reaction. In the second PCR, the M1S primer added sample barcodes and 2-4 random nucleotides. Over 8.5 million TCR beta CDR3 reads came from each mother, compared with 2.5 million to 3.5 million reads from each child. In both related and unrelated pairs, thymic selection shapes the output of TCR recombination in a similar way, with inherited differences having only a minor effect. Normalized repertoire overlap was always found to be slightly, but never significantly, higher in related mother-child pairs than in unrelated mother-child pairs. With a sensitivity of approximately 100 clones per million clonotypes, no persistent microchimeric T cell clones were detected. The study used deep NGS to compare TCR beta repertoires of mothers and children, seeking features distinguishing related mother-child pairs from unrelated individuals. On average, the children were approximately 11 +/- 4 years old, while the mothers were approximately 41 +/- 4 years old. After adapter ligation with NEBNext reagents, the libraries were sequenced on Illumina HiSeq 2000 with 100+100 nt paired-end reads. To avoid cross-contamination, the mother libraries and the child libraries were prepared a month apart and sequenced in separate runs. For each donor, between about 500,000 and 2,000,000 distinct TCR beta clonotypes were identified. Naive TCR beta clonotypes were estimated from low-frequency clonotypes matched to each donor's FACS-determined naive share, without sorting.

Recombination connected TRBV29-1 to TRBJ2-5; a tentative D call is TRBD2 (6 bases match). The receptor was isolated from a girl aged 2 to 10 in good health. Sequencing was done on a sample of blood. Here is the DNA: TGCAGCGTTGTCCGAGGGCCCGGGGGTCAAGAGACCCAGTACTTC. Its coded protein is CSVVRGPGGQETQYF.